This is a list of T cell receptor beta chains from one sample in a study of OX40 agonist ivuxolimab in advanced cancers. Sequencing used immunoSEQ multiplex PCR; TCRdb keeps in-frame clones, though not all of them. The sample lists tens of thousands of clones, less than 90% seen once, with 0.65% to 0.7% in the top ten. The source material was CD4+ or CD8+ T cells sorted from blood, sampled in a trial of the OX40 agonist ivuxolimab. These receptors were taken from an adult with an advanced solid tumor such as melanoma, head and neck, liver or kidney cancer. Each CDR3 is given without its conserved first and last residue.

J: TRBJ1-1
V: TRBV7-6
CDR3: ASSSTRGNTEAF

J: TRBJ2-4
V: TRBV21-1
CDR3: ASSSTGRGGKNIQY

J: TRBJ1-1
V: TRBV18
CDR3: ASHTGGANTEAF

J: TRBJ2-1
V: TRBV7-9
CDR3: ASSSQGYNEQF

J: TRBJ1-1
V: TRBV2
CDR3: ASSDRTVNTEAF

J: TRBJ2-7
V: TRBV5-6
CDR3: ASSLLTGNTYEQY

J: TRBJ1-4
V: TRBV28
CDR3: ASSFPGTGTGEKLF

J: TRBJ2-1
V: TRBV20-1
CDR3: SAGGVGEQF

J: TRBJ2-7
V: TRBV6-6
CDR3: ASSYPIPGEQY

J: TRBJ2-1
V: TRBV6-5
CDR3: ASRGQGGNEQF

J: TRBJ1-5
V: TRBV11-2
CDR3: ASSATNSNQPQH

J: TRBJ2-7
V: TRBV19
CDR3: ASSIRRGMYEQY

J: TRBJ1-1
V: TRBV14
CDR3: ASSQVGWATEAF

J: TRBJ2-7
V: TRBV5-6
CDR3: ASSLAGFGQY

J: TRBJ2-1
V: TRBV7-9
CDR3: ASSLAPSDEQF

J: TRBJ1-1
V: TRBV27
CDR3: ASSPGNQYTNTEAF

J: TRBJ2-3
V: TRBV28
CDR3: ASSLGSPSTDTQY

J: TRBJ2-7
V: TRBV19
CDR3: ASSLRGELREQY

J: TRBJ2-7
V: TRBV7-3
CDR3: ASSQGTGYHEQY

J: TRBJ2-1
V: TRBV12-1
CDR3: ASSFAAGGSYNEQF

J: TRBJ2-1
V: TRBV30
CDR3: AWNHRGGGRAKNEQF

J: TRBJ2-3
V: TRBV6-6
CDR3: ASTAGLATDTQY

J: TRBJ2-2
V: TRBV5-1
CDR3: ASSLVSGTGELF

J: TRBJ1-1
V: TRBV6-1
CDR3: ASSEWGGDTEAF

J: TRBJ2-5
V: TRBV27
CDR3: ASSRGYGETQY

J: TRBJ2-5
V: TRBV5-1
CDR3: ASSERTGFQETQY

J: TRBJ1-4
V: TRBV7-8
CDR3: ASSRTENEKLF

J: TRBJ2-1
V: TRBV11-2
CDR3: ASSLARGAEQF

J: TRBJ1-2
V: TRBV10-3
CDR3: AISELGNSGYT

J: TRBJ1-6
V: TRBV28
CDR3: ASSLVTVNSPLH

J: TRBJ2-5
V: TRBV25-1
CDR3: ASSPRQGGFSQETQY

J: TRBJ1-1
V: TRBV6-5
CDR3: ASSYDPGTGGTEAF

J: TRBJ2-7
V: TRBV6-1
CDR3: ASLRLYEQY

J: TRBJ1-1
V: TRBV6-1
CDR3: ASSERQQLKAF

J: TRBJ1-5
V: TRBV5-4
CDR3: ASSKGDQPQH

J: TRBJ2-5
V: TRBV5-1
CDR3: ASSPGVGETQY

J: TRBJ1-4
V: TRBV28
CDR3: ASSTRQGIYEKLF

J: TRBJ1-6
V: TRBV19
CDR3: ASSISKRNSPLH

J: TRBJ2-7
V: TRBV6-5
CDR3: ASSYRDRGLYEQY

J: TRBJ2-7
V: TRBV5-1
CDR3: ASTLLGGTYEQY

J: TRBJ2-3
V: TRBV6-1
CDR3: ASSALGLAIDTDTQY

J: TRBJ2-5
V: TRBV28
CDR3: ASTAGQETQY

J: TRBJ2-2
V: TRBV4-1
CDR3: ASSLELAGGPNTGELF

J: TRBJ2-5
V: TRBV6-5
CDR3: ASRTSTRPQETQY

J: TRBJ2-3
V: TRBV5-5
CDR3: ASNRLAGSTDTQY

J: TRBJ2-1
V: TRBV5-4
CDR3: ASSLGSYRRTGDQQF

J: TRBJ2-2
V: TRBV19
CDR3: ASSIATSGSTGELF

J: TRBJ1-2
V: TRBV4-2
CDR3: ASSQGQAFSLGYT

J: TRBJ1-2
V: TRBV7-2
CDR3: ASSLGGNYGYT

J: TRBJ2-5
V: TRBV10-2
CDR3: ASGRAAETQY

J: TRBJ2-7
V: TRBV6-5
CDR3: ASSYSMGTGGNEQY

J: TRBJ1-4
V: TRBV5-1
CDR3: ASSFDRGLGEKLF

J: TRBJ2-3
V: TRBV6-5
CDR3: ASSYSLYLTDTQY

J: TRBJ2-7
V: TRBV6-5
CDR3: ASMGHGRNEQY

J: TRBJ2-1
V: TRBV10-1
CDR3: ASSRGLTVDNEQF

J: TRBJ2-2
V: TRBV6-6
CDR3: ASKIKAGELF

J: TRBJ2-2
V: TRBV19
CDR3: ASSEVGDTGELF